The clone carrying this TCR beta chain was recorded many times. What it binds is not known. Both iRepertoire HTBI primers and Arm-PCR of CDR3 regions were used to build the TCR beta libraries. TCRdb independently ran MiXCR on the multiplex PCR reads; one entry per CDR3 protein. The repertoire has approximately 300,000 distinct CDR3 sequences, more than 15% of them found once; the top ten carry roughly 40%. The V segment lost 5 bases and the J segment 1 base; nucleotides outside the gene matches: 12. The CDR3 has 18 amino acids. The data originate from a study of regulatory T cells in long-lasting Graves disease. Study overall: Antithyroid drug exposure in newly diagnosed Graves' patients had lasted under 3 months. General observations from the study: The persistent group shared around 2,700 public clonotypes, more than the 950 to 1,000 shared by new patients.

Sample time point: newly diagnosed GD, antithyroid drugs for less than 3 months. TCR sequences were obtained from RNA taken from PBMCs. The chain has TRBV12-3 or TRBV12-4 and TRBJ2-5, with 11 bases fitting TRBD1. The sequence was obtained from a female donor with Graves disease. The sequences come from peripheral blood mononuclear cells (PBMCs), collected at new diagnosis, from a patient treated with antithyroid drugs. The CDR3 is CASSNWVPGTGGQETQYF. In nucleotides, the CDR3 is TGTGCCAGCAGTAACTGGGTCCCCGGGACAGGGGGCCAAGAGACCCAGTACTTC.